This T cell receptor (beta chain) was profiled in a study of blood T cell repertoires in COVID-19. This CDR3 comprises 15 residues. V shed 10 bases, J shed 5 bases, and the junction held 10 bases outside the gene matches. The germline V gene encodes CDR1 LNHDA and CDR2 SQIVND (reference sequence). Per the authors' pipeline: Reference gene primer amplification yielded estimated nucleated cell counts. The repertoire was sequenced with immunoSEQ multiplex PCR; TCRdb's copy has only in-frame clones and lacks some. V and J calls plus clone size are reproduced from that table; the DNA served to infer D and trimming. This table has fewer than 150,000 clones, just under 90% appearing once.

The sequenced sample was peripheral blood. This receptor was taken from a woman of 80 years or more with acute or convalescent COVID-19. The chain combines TRBV19 with TRBJ1-6, with 8 bases aligning to TRBD1. This CDR3 reads CATSGTGLDNSPLHF. CDR3 nucleotide sequence: TGTGCCACCTCCGGGACAGGTCTCGATAATTCACCCCTCCACTTT.